What follows are 4 T cell receptor beta chains derived from one specimen sequenced in a study. TCRdb ran MiXCR on the RT-PCR reads and lists one entry per CDR3 protein. Counted here are about 680,000 distinct CDR3 sequences, approximately 15% occurring once; the ten biggest clones make up 3% to 4.5%. The sequencing sample was made of memory CD4+ T cells from blood. These receptors came from a female donor in good health, serving as a healthy control.

The chain uses TRBV3-1 and TRBJ2-1; 8 nucleotides line up with TRBD1. Per germline, CDR1 LGHDT and CDR2 YNNKEL (reference sequence). The CDR3 consists of 17 residues. V lost 4 bases to trimming and J lost 3 bases; unmatched junction nucleotides: 11. This CDR3 reads CASSPRTGTLNYNEQFF. Written as DNA, the CDR3 is TGTGCCAGCAGCCCCCGGACAGGGACCCTTAACTACAATGAGCAGTTCTTC.

This rearrangement joins TRBV5-1 to TRBJ2-7; 9 nucleotides align to TRBD2. The CDR3 totals 15 residues. Trimming cost V 3 bases and J 4 bases; bases outside gene matches: 8. Per the germline V gene, CDR1 is SGHRS and CDR2 is YFSETQ. The CDR3 sequence: CASSYNIAGDYEQYF. CDR3 nucleotides: TGCGCCAGCAGCTACAACATAGCGGGGGATTACGAGCAGTACTTC.

The J gene is TRBJ1-4, the V gene TRBV5-1, with a possible D match to TRBD1 (5 bases). The CDR3 covers 15 residues. Germline lookup yields CDR1 SGHRS and CDR2 YFSETQ. V lost 4 bases and J lost 8, with 18 bases in between. The CDR3 loop reads CASSRDGTIGEKLFF. The DNA for the CDR3 is TGCGCCAGCAGCCGAGACGGGACGATCGGGGAAAAACTGTTTTTT.

The sample holds a few counts of this clonotype. The chain carries TRBV20-1 and TRBJ2-5; 7 nucleotides align to TRBD1. The CDR3 covers 15 residues. Looked up from germline, CDR1 is DFQATT and CDR2 is SNEGSKA (reference sequence). J was trimmed by 2 bases and V by 0 bases; bases with no gene match: 6. The CDR3 coding sequence is TGCAGTGCTAGAGATACCCTACAGGGGCAAGAGACCCAGTACTTC. Amino acids: CSARDTLQGQETQYF.